This entry lists 8 T cell receptor beta chains sequenced from one sample in a study of technical replicates of blood from several donors. Produced via immunoSEQ multiplex PCR; TCRdb's table is partial and in-frame only. The top ten clones hold roughly 0.36% of a sample with tens of thousands of clones, roughly 92% of them seen once. Source material: T cells isolated from PBMCs. Receptors were obtained from a human donor in good health.

V is TRBV19 and J is TRBJ1-1, with a tentative D call TRBD1 (5 bases). The CDR3 has 12 amino acids. CDR1 and CDR2 from the germline V gene are LNHDA and SQIVND (reference sequence). Deletions cut 2 bases from V and 10 bases from J, with 11 bases between. The CDR3 loop is CASSISQGGAFF. The CDR3 DNA sequence: TGTGCCAGTAGTATAAGCCAGGGTGGAGCTTTCTTT.

This chain joins TRBV27 and TRBJ2-5; D is possibly TRBD1 (5 bases). The CDR3 totals 16 residues. Between the trimmed V and J ends, which lost 0 bases and 2 bases, there was a span of 13 bases. Germline CDR1 reads MNHEY; CDR2 reads SMNVEV (reference sequence). Written as DNA, the CDR3 is TGTGCCAGCAGTTTATCCGCTGACAGTCTACAAGAGACCCAGTACTTC. Its translation: CASSLSADSLQETQYF.

The chain uses TRBV28 and TRBJ1-2, with 7 bases lining up with TRBD1. The CDR3 runs to 15 residues. V lost 6 bases and J lost 1; bases outside the gene matches: 8. CDR1 is MDHEN, CDR2 SYDVKM, per germline. CDR3 residues: CASSKTGQFNYGYTF. In nucleotides, the CDR3 is TGTGCCAGCAGCAAAACGGGACAGTTTAACTATGGCTACACCTTC.

V usage is TRBV27 and J usage is TRBJ1-3, with a tentative D call TRBD1 (5 bases). Germline V gives CDR1 MNHEY, CDR2 SMNVEV (reference sequence). V dropped 3 bases and J dropped 4 bases, with 13 bases sitting between them. The CDR3 is made up of 15 amino acids. CDR3 DNA sequence: TGTGCCAGCAGTTTGGGAGGGGCGCGAGGAAACACCATATATTTT. Its translation is CASSLGGARGNTIYF.

This chain connects TRBV7-2 to TRBJ1-2; D uncertain. The germline CDR1 and CDR2 sequences are SGHTA and FQGNSA. This CDR3 has 13 amino acids. The V gene lost 0 bases and the J gene lost 7 bases, with 9 bases spanning the gap. CDR3 sequence (DNA): TGTGCCAGCAGCTTAGCAAGGAGGACTGGCTACACCTTC. Residues: CASSLARRTGYTF.

V is TRBV2 and J is TRBJ2-1, with a tentative D call TRBD1 (5 bases). V lost 7 bases and J 2 bases, leaving 12 bases between the germline ends. Germline CDR1 reads SNHLY; CDR2 reads FYNNEI. CDR3 length equals 14 residues. CDR3 amino acids: CASIFQGAYNEQFF. The DNA for the CDR3 is TGTGCCAGCATTTTTCAAGGGGCCTACAATGAGCAGTTCTTC.

The CDR3 DNA reads TGTGCCAGCAGCTCCGTACTTAGCAGATTCTTC. Residues: CASSSVLSRFF. The rearrangement joins TRBV28 to TRBJ2-1; D unclear. From germline, CDR1 is MDHEN and CDR2 SYDVKM. There are 11 residues in the CDR3. Trimming removed 6 bases from V and 16 bases from J, with 16 bases in between.

The gene calls are TRBV7-9 and TRBJ2-1, with 12 bases identical to TRBD2. The germline V gene encodes CDR1 SEHNR and CDR2 FQNEAQ (reference sequence). Trimming removed 11 bases from V and 7 bases from J; junction bases left unmatched: 9. The CDR3 is 14 residues long. CDR3 amino acids: CASCDGLAGNEQFF. In DNA form, the CDR3 reads TGTGCCTCTTGCGATGGACTAGCGGGAAATGAGCAGTTCTTC.